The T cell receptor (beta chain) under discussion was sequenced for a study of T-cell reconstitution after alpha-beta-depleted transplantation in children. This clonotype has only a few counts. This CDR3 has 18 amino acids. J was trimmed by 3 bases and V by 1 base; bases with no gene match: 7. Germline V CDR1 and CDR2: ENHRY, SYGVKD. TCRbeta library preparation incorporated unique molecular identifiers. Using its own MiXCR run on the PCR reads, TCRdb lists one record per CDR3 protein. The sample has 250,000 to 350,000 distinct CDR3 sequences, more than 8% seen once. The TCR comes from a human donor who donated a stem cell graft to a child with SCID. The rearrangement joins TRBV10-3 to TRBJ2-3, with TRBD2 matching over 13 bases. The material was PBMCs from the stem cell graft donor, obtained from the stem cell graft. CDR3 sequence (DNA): TGTGCCATCAGTGAGTACTGGACTAGCGGGGGCCAGACAGATACGCAGTATTTT. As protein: CAISEYWTSGGQTDTQYF.